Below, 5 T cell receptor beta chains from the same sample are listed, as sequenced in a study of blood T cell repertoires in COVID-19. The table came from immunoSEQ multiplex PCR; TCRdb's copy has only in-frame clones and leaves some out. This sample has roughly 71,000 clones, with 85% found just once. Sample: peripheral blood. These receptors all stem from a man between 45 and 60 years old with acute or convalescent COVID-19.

The CDR3 loop is CAGSETRLDEQYV. In DNA, the CDR3 is TGTGCCGGCTCAGAGACTAGACTCGACGAGCAGTACGTC. V and J are TRBV18 and TRBJ2-7, with a tentative D call TRBD2 (6 bases). CDR3 length: 13 residues. In germline, CDR1 is KGHSH, CDR2 LQKENI.

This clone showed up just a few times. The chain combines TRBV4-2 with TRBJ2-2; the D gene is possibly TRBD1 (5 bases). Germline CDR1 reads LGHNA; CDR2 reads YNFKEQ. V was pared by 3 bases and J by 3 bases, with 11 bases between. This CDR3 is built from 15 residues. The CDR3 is CASSHARADTGELFF. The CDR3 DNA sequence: TGTGCCAGCAGCCACGCCAGGGCGGACACCGGGGAGCTGTTTTTT.

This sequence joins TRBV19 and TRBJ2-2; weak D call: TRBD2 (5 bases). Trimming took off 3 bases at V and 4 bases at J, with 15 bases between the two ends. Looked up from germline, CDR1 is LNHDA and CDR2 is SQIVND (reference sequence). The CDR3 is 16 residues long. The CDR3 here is CASSIRGRAGTGELFF. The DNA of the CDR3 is TGTGCCAGTAGTATTCGGGGTAGGGCGGGCACCGGGGAGCTGTTTTTT. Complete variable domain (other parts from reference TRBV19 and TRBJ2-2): DGGITQSPKYLFRKEGQNVTLSCEQNLNHDAMYWYRQDPGQGLRLIYYSQIVNDFQKGDIAEGYSVSREKKESFPLTVTSAQKNPTAFYLCASSIRGRAGTGELFFGEGSRLTVL.

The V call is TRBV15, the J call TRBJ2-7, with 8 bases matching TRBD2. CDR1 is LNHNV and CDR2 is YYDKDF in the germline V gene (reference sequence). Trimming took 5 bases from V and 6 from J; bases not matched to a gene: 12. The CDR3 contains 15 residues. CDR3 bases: TGTGCCACCAGCGTATCCGGGACTAGGTTCCGCGAGCAGTACTTC. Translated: CATSVSGTRFREQYF.

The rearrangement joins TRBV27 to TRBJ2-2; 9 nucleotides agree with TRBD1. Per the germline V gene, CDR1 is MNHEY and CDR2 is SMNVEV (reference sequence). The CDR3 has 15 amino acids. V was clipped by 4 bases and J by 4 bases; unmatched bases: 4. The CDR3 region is CASSSGTGITGELFF. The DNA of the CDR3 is TGTGCCAGCAGTTCCGGGACAGGGATCACCGGGGAGCTGTTTTTT.